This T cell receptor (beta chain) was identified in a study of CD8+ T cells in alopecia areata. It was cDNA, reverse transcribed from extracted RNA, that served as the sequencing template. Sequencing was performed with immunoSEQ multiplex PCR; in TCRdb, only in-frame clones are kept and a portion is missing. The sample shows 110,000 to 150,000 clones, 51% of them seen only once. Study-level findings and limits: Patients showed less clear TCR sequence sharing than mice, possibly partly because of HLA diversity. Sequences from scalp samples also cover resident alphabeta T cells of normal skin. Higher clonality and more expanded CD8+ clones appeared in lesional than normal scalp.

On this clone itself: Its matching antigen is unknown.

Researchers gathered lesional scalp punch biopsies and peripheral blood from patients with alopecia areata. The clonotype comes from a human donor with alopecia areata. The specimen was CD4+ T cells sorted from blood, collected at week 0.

CDR3 nucleotides: TGTGCCAGCAGCACCCGGGACTGGTCCTACGAGCAGTACTTC. The encoded protein is CASSTRDWSYEQYF. J is TRBJ2-7 and V is TRBV7-2; D is perhaps TRBD2 (6 bases). Per germline, CDR1 SGHTA and CDR2 FQGNSA. This CDR3 has 14 residues. V shed 5 bases and J shed 1 base, with 12 bases lying between them. The complete variable domain, with remaining parts taken from reference TRBV7-2 and TRBJ2-7, reads GAGVSQSPSNKVTEKGKDVELRCDPISGHTALYWYRQSLGQGLEFLIYFQGNSAPDKSGLPSDRFSAERTGGSVSTLTIQRTQQEDSAVYLCASSTRDWSYEQYFGPGTRLTVT.